The rows below give T cell receptor beta chains drawn from one sample of a study of CD8 T cells in ankylosing spondylitis. TCRdb reanalysed the 5' RACE reads using MiXCR and keeps one entry per CDR3 protein. The data contain about 700,000 distinct CDR3 sequences, about 20% of them seen just once; the ten biggest clones take up around 19%. Source material: blood, either unsorted or a sorted T cell fraction (not recorded which). The origin of the receptors is a male donor with ankylosing spondylitis. Both conserved end residues are part of each CDR3. D genes are given only for firm matches. The size of a clone is reported for some rows only, either as once, few or many, or as a class for expanded clones.

v_gene	len	j_gene	d_gene	abundance	CDR3aa	CDR3nt
TRBV11-3	14	TRBJ2-1	-	-	CASSLLAGTPEQFF	TGTGCCAGCAGCCTACTGGCGGGAACCCCCGAGCAGTTCTTC
TRBV25-1	15	TRBJ1-5	TRBD1	many	CASSEGQASNQPQHF	TGTGCCAGCAGTGAGGGACAGGCCAGCAATCAGCCCCAGCATTTT
TRBV11-2	14	TRBJ2-3	TRBD2	-	CASSHAGEVDTQYF	TGTGCCAGCAGCCACGCGGGGGAGGTAGATACGCAGTATTTT
TRBV15	14	TRBJ1-6	TRBD1	once	CATTRDRVGSPLHF	TGTGCCACCACCCGGGACAGGGTCGGTTCACCCCTCCACTTT
TRBV2	15	TRBJ2-7	TRBD1	few	CASSEGTGGLYEQYF	TGTGCCAGCAGTGAGGGGACAGGGGGCTTATACGAGCAGTACTTC
TRBV5-1	13	TRBJ1-4	-	few	CASKEGQNEKLFF	TGCGCCAGCAAGGAGGGGCAGAATGAAAAACTGTTTTTT
TRBV20-1	14	TRBJ2-3	-	-	CSARSSGYTDTQYF	TGCAGTGCTAGGTCCAGCGGCTACACAGATACGCAGTATTTT
TRBV15	16	TRBJ2-7	-	few	CATSREKDSLGHEQYF	TGTGCCACCAGCAGAGAAAAGGACAGTCTCGGCCACGAGCAGTACTTC
TRBV20-1	14	TRBJ2-7	-	-	CSARYQRTGSEQYF	TGCAGTGCTAGATACCAAAGAACAGGGTCCGAGCAGTACTTC
TRBV21-1	17	TRBJ1-1	-	few	CASSKYGRGQGVPEAFF	TGTGCCAGCAGCAAATACGGACGGGGACAGGGAGTCCCTGAAGCTTTCTTT
TRBV6-2/TRBV6-3	15	TRBJ2-1	TRBD1	few	CASSQTGVPYNEQFF	TGTGCCAGCAGCCAAACAGGGGTTCCCTACAATGAGCAGTTCTTC
TRBV12-3/TRBV12-4	16	TRBJ2-1	-	once	CASRRSGSQYYNEQFF	TGTGCCAGCAGACGGAGCGGAAGCCAGTATTACAATGAGCAGTTCTTC
TRBV12-3/TRBV12-4	13	TRBJ2-1	-	-	CASSHTSENEQFF	TGTGCCAGCAGCCATACCAGTGAAAATGAGCAGTTCTTC
TRBV6-1	17	TRBJ2-1	-	-	CASSEYTGGGSYNEQFF	TGTGCCAGCAGTGAATATACAGGGGGGGGCTCCTACAATGAGCAGTTCTTC
TRBV5-1	14	TRBJ2-7	TRBD2	few	CASSLETGGLEQYF	TGCGCCAGCAGCTTGGAGACGGGGGGGCTCGAGCAGTACTTC
TRBV20-1	13	TRBJ1-2	-	few	CSAAQTDYYGYTF	TGCAGTGCTGCCCAGACAGATTACTATGGCTACACCTTC
TRBV7-3	14	TRBJ2-1	-	-	CASSLLGGNNEQFF	TGTGCCAGCAGCTTACTGGGGGGTAACAATGAGCAGTTCTTC
TRBV7-7	12	TRBJ2-2	-	few	CASSPSSGELFF	TGTGCCAGCAGCCCTAGCTCCGGGGAGCTGTTTTTT
TRBV27	14	TRBJ2-1	TRBD2	few	CASSSRLAPNEQFF	TGTGCCAGCAGTTCCCGACTAGCCCCGAATGAGCAGTTCTTC
TRBV12-3/TRBV12-4	15	TRBJ2-7	-	few	CASDPFKSLHYEQYF	TGTGCCAGCGACCCCTTCAAGTCTCTTCATTACGAGCAGTACTTC
TRBV4-1	17	TRBJ2-3	-	few	CASSPIGVGDSTDTQYF	TGCGCCAGCAGCCCCATTGGGGTCGGGGATAGCACAGATACGCAGTATTTT
TRBV4-2	14	TRBJ1-1	-	few	CASSQGEGGTEAFF	TGTGCCAGCAGCCAAGGGGAGGGGGGCACTGAAGCTTTCTTT
TRBV6-2/TRBV6-3	19	TRBJ2-1	TRBD2	few	CASSYPGLAGYFSYNEQFF	TGTGCCAGCAGTTACCCCGGACTAGCGGGATACTTCTCCTACAATGAGCAGTTCTTC
TRBV12-3/TRBV12-4	16	TRBJ2-1	-	many	CASSLDPPGRYNEQFF	TGTGCCAGCAGTTTAGACCCGCCCGGACGGTACAATGAGCAGTTCTTC
TRBV28	13	TRBJ2-7	-	many	CASSFRGSDEQYF	TGTGCCAGCAGTTTCCGGGGGTCCGACGAGCAGTACTTC
TRBV20-1	17	TRBJ2-2	-	-	CSARASRSSPDTGELFF	TGCAGTGCTAGAGCATCCAGGTCCTCGCCCGACACCGGGGAGCTGTTTTTT
TRBV12-3/TRBV12-4	14	TRBJ1-1	TRBD1	many	CASSPDRQRTEAFF	TGTGCCAGCAGCCCGGACAGGCAGAGGACTGAAGCTTTCTTT
TRBV5-1	13	TRBJ1-1	-	-	CASSLLVTTEAFF	TGCGCCAGCAGCTTGCTGGTGACAACTGAAGCTTTCTTT
TRBV7-6	13	TRBJ2-1	-	few	CASSQTSRHEQFF	TGTGCCAGCAGTCAAACTAGCCGCCATGAGCAGTTCTTC
TRBV5-5	14	TRBJ2-5	-	few	CASSSYVRQETQYF	TGTGCCAGCAGCTCATACGTCAGACAAGAGACCCAGTACTTC
TRBV29-1	12	TRBJ2-2	-	many	CSVEEGRGELFF	TGCAGCGTTGAGGAGGGGCGAGGGGAGCTGTTTTTT
TRBV7-9	17	TRBJ2-3	TRBD1	-	CASSLGGQGPPTDTQYF	TGTGCCAGCAGCTTAGGGGGACAGGGTCCCCCCACAGATACGCAGTATTTT
TRBV5-1	15	TRBJ2-4	TRBD1	-	CASSLGQGNKNIQYF	TGCGCCAGCAGCTTGGGACAGGGAAACAAAAACATTCAGTACTTC
TRBV12-3/TRBV12-4	15	TRBJ2-1	TRBD1	few	CASTTEGATYNEQFF	TGTGCCAGCACCACCGAGGGGGCGACGTACAATGAGCAGTTCTTC
TRBV2	17	TRBJ2-5	-	few	CASSEASPGGGGETQYF	TGTGCCAGCAGTGAAGCGAGTCCCGGAGGGGGTGGGGAGACCCAGTACTTC
TRBV5-5	14	TRBJ2-3	-	few	CASSLAVGGDTQYF	TGTGCCAGCAGCTTGGCCGTCGGGGGAGATACGCAGTATTTT
TRBV28	15	TRBJ2-5	-	few	CASRRPRGGGETQYF	TGTGCCAGCAGAAGGCCCAGGGGTGGAGGGGAGACCCAGTACTTC
TRBV12-3/TRBV12-4	16	TRBJ1-2	TRBD1	-	CASTTMGQVPYYGYTF	TGTGCCAGCACTACCATGGGACAGGTTCCATACTATGGCTACACCTTC
TRBV12-3/TRBV12-4	14	TRBJ2-7	-	few	CASSLVGNHYEQYF	TGTGCCAGCAGTTTAGTAGGGAACCACTACGAGCAGTACTTC
TRBV12-3/TRBV12-4	14	TRBJ2-3	-	few	CASSLRPTTDTQYF	TGTGCCAGCAGTCTCCGACCCACCACAGATACGCAGTATTTT